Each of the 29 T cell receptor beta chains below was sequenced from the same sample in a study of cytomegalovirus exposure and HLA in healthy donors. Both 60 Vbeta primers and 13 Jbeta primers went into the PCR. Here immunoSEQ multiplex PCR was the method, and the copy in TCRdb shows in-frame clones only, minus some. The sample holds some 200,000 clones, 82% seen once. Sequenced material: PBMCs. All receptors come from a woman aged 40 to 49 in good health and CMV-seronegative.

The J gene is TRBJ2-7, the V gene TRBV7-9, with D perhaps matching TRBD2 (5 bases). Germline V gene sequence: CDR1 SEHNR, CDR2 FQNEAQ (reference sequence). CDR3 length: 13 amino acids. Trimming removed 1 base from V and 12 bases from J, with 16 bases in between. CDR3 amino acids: CASSLGGSTDLYF. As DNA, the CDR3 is TGTGCCAGCAGCTTAGGAGGGAGCACGGATCTGTACTTC.

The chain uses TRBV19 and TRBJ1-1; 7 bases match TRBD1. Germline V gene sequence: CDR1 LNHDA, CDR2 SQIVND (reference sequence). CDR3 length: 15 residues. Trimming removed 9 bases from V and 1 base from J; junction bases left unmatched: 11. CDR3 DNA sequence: TGTGCCAGCCAAACCGGGACAGCGGCGAACACTGAAGCTTTCTTT. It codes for CASQTGTAANTEAFF.

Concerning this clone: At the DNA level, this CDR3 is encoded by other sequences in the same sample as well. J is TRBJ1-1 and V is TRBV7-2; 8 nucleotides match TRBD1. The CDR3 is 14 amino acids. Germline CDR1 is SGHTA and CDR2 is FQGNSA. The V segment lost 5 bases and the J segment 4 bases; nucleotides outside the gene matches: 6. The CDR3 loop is CASSLRGRGTEAFF. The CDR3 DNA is TGTGCCAGCAGCCTCAGGGGGCGCGGCACTGAAGCTTTCTTT. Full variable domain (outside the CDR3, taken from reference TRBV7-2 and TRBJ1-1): GAGVSQSPSNKVTEKGKDVELRCDPISGHTALYWYRQSLGQGLEFLIYFQGNSAPDKSGLPSDRFSAERTGGSVSTLTIQRTQQEDSAVYLCASSLRGRGTEAFFGQGTRLTVV.

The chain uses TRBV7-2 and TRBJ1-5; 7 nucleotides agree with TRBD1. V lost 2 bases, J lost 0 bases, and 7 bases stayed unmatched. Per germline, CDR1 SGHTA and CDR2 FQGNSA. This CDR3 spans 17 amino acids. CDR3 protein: CASSLTRTGNSNQPQHF. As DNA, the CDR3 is TGTGCCAGCAGCTTAACCCGGACAGGAAATAGCAATCAGCCCCAGCATTTT.

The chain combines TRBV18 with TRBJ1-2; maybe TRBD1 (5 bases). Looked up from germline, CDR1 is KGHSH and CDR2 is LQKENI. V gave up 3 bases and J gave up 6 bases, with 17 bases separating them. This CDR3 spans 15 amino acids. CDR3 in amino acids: CASSPSGRDADGYTF. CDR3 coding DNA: TGTGCCAGCTCACCTTCCGGCAGGGATGCGGATGGCTACACCTTC.

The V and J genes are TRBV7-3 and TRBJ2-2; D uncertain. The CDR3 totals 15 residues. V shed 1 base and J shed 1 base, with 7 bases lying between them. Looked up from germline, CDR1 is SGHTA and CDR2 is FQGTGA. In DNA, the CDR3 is TGTGCCAGCAGCTTAATCCCACAGAACACCGGGGAGCTGTTTTTT. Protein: CASSLIPQNTGELFF.

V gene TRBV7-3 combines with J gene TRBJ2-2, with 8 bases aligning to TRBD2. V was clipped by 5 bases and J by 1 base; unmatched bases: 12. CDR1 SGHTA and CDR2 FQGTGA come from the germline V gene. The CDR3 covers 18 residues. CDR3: CASSPERTGGRNTGELFF. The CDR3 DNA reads TGTGCCAGCAGCCCGGAACGTACGGGAGGGCGGAACACCGGGGAGCTGTTTTTT.

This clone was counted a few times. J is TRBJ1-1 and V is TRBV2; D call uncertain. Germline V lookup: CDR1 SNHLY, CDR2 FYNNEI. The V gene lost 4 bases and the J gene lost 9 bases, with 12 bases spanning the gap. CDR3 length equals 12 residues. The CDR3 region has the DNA TGTGCCAGCAGTGGCTCAGGAGGGAAAGCTTTCTTT. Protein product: CASSGSGGKAFF. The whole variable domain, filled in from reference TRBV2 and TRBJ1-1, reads EPEVTQTPSHQVTQMGQEVILRCVPISNHLYFYWYRQILGQKVEFLVSFYNNEISEKSEIFDDQFSVERPDGSNFTLKIRSTKLEDSAMYFCASSGSGGKAFFGQGTRLTVV.

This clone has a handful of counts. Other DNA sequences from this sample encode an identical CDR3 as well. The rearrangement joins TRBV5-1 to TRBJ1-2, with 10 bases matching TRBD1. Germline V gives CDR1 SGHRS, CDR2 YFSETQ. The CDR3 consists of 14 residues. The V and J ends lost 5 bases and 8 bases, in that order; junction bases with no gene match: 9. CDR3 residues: CASSSGTGARGYTF. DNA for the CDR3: TGCGCCAGCAGTTCCGGGACAGGGGCGCGAGGCTACACCTTC.

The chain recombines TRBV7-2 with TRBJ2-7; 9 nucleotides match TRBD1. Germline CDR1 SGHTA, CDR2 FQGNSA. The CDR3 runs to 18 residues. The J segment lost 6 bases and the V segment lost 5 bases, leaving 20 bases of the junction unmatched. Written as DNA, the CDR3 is TGTGCCAGCAGCCCAGGAGGTTGGGCGGGACAGGGACGTTTCGAGCAGTACTTC. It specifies CASSPGGWAGQGRFEQYF. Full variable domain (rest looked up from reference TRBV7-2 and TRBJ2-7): GAGVSQSPSNKVTEKGKDVELRCDPISGHTALYWYRQSLGQGLEFLIYFQGNSAPDKSGLPSDRFSAERTGGSVSTLTIQRTQQEDSAVYLCASSPGGWAGQGRFEQYFGPGTRLTVT.

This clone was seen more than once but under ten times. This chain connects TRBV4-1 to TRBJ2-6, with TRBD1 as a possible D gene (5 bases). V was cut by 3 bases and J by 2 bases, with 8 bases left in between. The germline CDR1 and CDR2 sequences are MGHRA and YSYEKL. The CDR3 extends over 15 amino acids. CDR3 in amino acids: CASSQQGAGANVLTF. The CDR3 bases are TGCGCCAGCAGCCAGCAGGGTGCTGGGGCCAACGTCCTGACTTTC.

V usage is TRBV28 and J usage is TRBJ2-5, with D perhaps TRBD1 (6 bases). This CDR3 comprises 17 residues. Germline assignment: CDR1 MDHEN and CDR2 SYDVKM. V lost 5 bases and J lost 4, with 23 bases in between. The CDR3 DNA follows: TGTGCCAGCAGTCCAGGGGCGACCGGGACGGCCTCAGAGACCCAGTACTTC. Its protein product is CASSPGATGTASETQYF.

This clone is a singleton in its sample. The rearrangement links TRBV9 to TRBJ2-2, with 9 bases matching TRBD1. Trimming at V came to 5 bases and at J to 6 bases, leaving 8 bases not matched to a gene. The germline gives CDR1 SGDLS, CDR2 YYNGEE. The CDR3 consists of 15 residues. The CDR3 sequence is CASSPGQGRAGELFF. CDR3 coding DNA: TGTGCCAGCAGTCCGGGACAGGGACGGGCCGGGGAGCTGTTTTTT. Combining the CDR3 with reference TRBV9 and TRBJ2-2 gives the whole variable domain DSGVTQTPKHLITATGQRVTLRCSPRSGDLSVYWYQQSLDQGLQFLIQYYNGEERAKGNILERFSAQQFPDLHSELNLSSLELGDSALYFCASSPGQGRAGELFFGEGSRLTVL.

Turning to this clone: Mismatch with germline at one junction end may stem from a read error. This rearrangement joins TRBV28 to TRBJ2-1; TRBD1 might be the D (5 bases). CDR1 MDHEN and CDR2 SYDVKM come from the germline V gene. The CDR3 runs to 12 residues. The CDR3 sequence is CASSLAQGKGIF. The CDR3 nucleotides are TGTGCCAGCAGTTTGGCTCAGGGCAAAGGTATCTTC.

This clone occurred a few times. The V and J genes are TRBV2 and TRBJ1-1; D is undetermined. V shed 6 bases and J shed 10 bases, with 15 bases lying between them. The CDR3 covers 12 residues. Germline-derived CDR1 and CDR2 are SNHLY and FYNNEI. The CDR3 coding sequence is TGTGCCAGCAGGGAGACCCGCCGGGTAGCTTTCTTT. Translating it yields CASRETRRVAFF.

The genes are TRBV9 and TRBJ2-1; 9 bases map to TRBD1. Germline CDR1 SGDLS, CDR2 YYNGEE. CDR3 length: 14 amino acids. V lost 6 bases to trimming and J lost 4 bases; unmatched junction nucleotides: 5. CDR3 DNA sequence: TGTGCCAGCACCCCAGGACAGGGGTACAATGAGCAGTTCTTC. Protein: CASTPGQGYNEQFF.

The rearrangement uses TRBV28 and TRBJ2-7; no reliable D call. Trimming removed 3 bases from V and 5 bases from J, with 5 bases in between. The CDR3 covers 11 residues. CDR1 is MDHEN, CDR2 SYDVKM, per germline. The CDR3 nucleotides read TGTGCCAGCAGTTTCTACGACGAGCAGTACTTC. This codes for CASSFYDEQYF.

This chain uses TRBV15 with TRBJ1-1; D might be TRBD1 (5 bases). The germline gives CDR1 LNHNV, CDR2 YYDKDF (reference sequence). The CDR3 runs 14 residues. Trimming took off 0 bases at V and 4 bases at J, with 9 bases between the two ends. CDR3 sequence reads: CATSREGVGTEAFF. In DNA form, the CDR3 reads TGTGCCACCAGCAGAGAAGGGGTGGGCACTGAAGCTTTCTTT.

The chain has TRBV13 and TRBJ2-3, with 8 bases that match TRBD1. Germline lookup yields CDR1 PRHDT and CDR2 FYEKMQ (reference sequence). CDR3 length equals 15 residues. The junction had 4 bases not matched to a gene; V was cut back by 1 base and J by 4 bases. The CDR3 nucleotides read TGTGCCAGCAGCTTAGCCCAGGGGGCCTCAGATACGCAGTATTTT. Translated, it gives CASSLAQGASDTQYF. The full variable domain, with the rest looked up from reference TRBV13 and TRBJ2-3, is AAGVIQSPRHLIKEKRETATLKCYPIPRHDTVYWYQQGPGQDPQFLISFYEKMQSDKGSIPDRFSAQQFSDYHSELNMSSLELGDSALYFCASSLAQGASDTQYFGPGTRLTVL.

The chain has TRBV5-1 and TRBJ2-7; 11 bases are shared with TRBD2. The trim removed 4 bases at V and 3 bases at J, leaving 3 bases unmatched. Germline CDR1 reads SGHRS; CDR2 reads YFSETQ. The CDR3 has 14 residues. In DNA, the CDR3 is TGCGCCAGCAGCCCACTAGCGGGAGACTACGAGCAGTACTTC. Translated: CASSPLAGDYEQYF.

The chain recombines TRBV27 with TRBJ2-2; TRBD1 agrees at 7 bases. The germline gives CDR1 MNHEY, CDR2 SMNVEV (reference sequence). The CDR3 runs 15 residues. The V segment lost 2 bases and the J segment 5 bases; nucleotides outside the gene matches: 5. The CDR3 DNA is TGTGCCAGCAGTTTAGGCAGGGGGTGTACCGGGGAGCTGTTTTTT. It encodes CASSLGRGCTGELFF.

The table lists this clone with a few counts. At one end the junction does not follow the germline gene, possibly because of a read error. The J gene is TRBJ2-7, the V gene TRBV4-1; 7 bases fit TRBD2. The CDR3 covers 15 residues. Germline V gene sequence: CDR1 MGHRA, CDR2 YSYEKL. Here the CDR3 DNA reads TGCGCCAGCAGCCAAGCGGGAGGTATATCCTCCGAGCAGTACTTC. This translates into CASSQAGGISSEQYF.

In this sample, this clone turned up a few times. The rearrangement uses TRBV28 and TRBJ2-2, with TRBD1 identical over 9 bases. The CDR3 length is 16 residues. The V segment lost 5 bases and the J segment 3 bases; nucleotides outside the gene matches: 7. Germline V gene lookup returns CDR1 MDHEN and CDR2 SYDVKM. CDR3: CASSTGQGLDTGELFF. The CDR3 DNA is TGTGCCAGCAGTACGGGACAGGGCCTGGACACCGGGGAGCTGTTTTTT. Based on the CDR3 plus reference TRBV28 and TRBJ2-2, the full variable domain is DVKVTQSSRYLVKRTGEKVFLECVQDMDHENMFWYRQDPGLGLRLIYFSYDVKMKEKGDIPEGYSVSREKKERFSLILESASTNQTSMYLCASSTGQGLDTGELFFGEGSRLTVL.

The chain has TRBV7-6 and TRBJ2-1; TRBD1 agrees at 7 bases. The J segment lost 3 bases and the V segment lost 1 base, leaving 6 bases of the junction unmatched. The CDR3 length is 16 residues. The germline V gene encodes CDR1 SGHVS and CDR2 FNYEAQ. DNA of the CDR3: TGTGCCAGCAGCTTAGAGGGGGCCGGTAACTACAATGAGCAGTTCTTC. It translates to CASSLEGAGNYNEQFF.

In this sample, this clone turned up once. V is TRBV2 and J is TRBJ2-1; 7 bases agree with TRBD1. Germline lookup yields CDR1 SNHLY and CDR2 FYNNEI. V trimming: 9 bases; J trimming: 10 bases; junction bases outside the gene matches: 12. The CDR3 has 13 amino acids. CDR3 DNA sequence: TGTGCCAGTTCGGGACAGCCCTACAGGGAGCAGTTCTTC. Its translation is CASSGQPYREQFF. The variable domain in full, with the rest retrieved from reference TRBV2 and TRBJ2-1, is EPEVTQTPSHQVTQMGQEVILRCVPISNHLYFYWYRQILGQKVEFLVSFYNNEISEKSEIFDDQFSVERPDGSNFTLKIRSTKLEDSAMYFCASSGQPYREQFFGPGTRLTVL.

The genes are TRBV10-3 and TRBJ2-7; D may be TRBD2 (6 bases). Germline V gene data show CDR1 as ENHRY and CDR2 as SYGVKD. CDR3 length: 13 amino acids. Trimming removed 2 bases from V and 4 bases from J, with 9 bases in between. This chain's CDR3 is CAISEEGGYEQYF. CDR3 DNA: TGTGCCATCAGTGAGGAGGGAGGATACGAGCAGTACTTC.

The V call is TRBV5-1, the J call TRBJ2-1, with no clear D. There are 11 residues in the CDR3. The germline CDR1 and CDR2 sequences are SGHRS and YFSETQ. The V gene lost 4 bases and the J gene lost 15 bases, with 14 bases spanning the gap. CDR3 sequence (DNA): TGCGCCAGCAGCACCAACATGATTCGGTTCTTC. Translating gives CASSTNMIRFF.

CDR3 sequence (DNA): TGTGCCAGCAGTTCTAGCGGGAGGGCTACCGAGCAGTACTTC. Translated, it gives CASSSSGRATEQYF. The V call is TRBV28, the J call TRBJ2-7; 12 nucleotides match TRBD2. The V and J ends lost 4 bases and 6 bases, in that order; junction bases with no gene match: 4. CDR3 length equals 14 residues. CDR1 MDHEN and CDR2 SYDVKM come from the germline V gene.

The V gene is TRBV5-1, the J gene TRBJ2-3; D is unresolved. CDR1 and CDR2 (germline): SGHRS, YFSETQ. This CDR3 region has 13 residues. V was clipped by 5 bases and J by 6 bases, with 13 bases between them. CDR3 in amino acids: CASSFTADDTQYF. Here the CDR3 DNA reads TGCGCCAGCAGTTTCACAGCAGACGATACGCAGTATTTT.